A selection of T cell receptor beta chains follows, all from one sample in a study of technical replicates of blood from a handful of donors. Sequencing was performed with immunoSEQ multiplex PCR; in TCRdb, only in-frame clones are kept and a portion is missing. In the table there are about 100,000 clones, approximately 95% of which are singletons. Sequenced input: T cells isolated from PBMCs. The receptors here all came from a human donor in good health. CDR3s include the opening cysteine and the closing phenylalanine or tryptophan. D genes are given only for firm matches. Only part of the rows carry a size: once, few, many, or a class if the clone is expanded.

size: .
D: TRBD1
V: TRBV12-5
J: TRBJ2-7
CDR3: CASGLVIWTSGQSDYEQYF
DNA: TGTGCTAGTGGTTTGGTAATATGGACCTCGGGACAGAGCGATTACGAGCAGTACTTC

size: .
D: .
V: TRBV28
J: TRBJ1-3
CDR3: CASSFGGKGNTIYF
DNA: TGTGCCAGCAGTTTCGGAGGAAAGGGAAACACCATATATTTT

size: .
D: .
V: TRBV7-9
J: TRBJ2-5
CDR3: CASSLTVWGIGNQETQYF
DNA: TGTGCCAGCAGCTTAACAGTGTGGGGCATTGGTAACCAAGAGACCCAGTACTTC

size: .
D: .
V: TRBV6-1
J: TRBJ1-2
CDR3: CAVAPEVYNGYTF
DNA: TGTGCCGTGGCCCCCGAGGTTTACAATGGCTACACCTTC

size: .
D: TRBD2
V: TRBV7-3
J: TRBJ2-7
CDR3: CASSSLERGDYEQYF
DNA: TGTGCCAGCAGTTCTTTAGAGCGGGGGGACTACGAGCAGTACTTC

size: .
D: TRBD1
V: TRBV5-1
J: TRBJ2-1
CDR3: CASSLGTGENYNEQFF
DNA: TGCGCCAGCAGCTTGGGGACAGGGGAAAATTACAATGAGCAGTTCTTC

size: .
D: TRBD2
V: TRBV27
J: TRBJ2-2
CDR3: CASSLRAGGYFTGELFF
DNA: TGTGCCAGCAGTTTGAGGGCGGGAGGGTATTTCACCGGGGAGCTGTTTTTT

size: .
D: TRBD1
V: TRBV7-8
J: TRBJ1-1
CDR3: CASSPEAQDRGNTEAFF
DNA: TGTGCCAGCAGCCCCGAAGCCCAGGACAGGGGGAACACTGAAGCTTTCTTT

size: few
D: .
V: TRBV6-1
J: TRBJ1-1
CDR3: CATPYRAFF
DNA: TGTGCCACCCCATACAGAGCTTTCTTT

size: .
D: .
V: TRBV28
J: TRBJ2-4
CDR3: CASTGTGLGDIQYF
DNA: TGTGCCAGCACTGGTACCGGGTTGGGAGACATTCAGTACTTC

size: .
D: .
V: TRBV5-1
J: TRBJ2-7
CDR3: CASSEKLDSLFEQYF
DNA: TGCGCCAGCAGCGAGAAACTGGACAGTCTTTTCGAGCAGTACTTC

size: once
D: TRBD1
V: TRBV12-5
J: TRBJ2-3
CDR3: CASGTRQGGKDTQYF
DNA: TGTGCTAGTGGGACACGACAGGGGGGGAAAGATACGCAGTATTTT

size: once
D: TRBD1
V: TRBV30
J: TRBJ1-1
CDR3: CAWRRQGVNTEAFF
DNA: TGTGCCTGGAGAAGACAGGGAGTGAACACTGAAGCTTTCTTT